These 12 T cell receptor beta chains were all obtained from the same sample, sequenced in a study of T cell clones after liver transplantation. Method: immunoSEQ multiplex PCR; TCRdb's copy keeps in-frame clones and lacks some. The sample records about 16,000 clones, 70% to 90% being singletons. Sequenced here: CD8+ T cells from blood, sampled around 50 months after liver transplant. These receptors all stem from a human patient who received a liver transplant. The graft donor may account for some of the T cells.

In DNA, the CDR3 is TGTGCCAGCAGCGTTGGGACAGGGTATTACGAGCAGTACTTC. This gives the protein CASSVGTGYYEQYF. This sequence joins TRBV9 and TRBJ2-7, with 9 bases that match TRBD1. The CDR3 loop spans 14 amino acids. The germline CDR1 and CDR2 sequences are SGDLS and YYNGEE. The V and J ends lost 2 bases and 4 bases, in that order; junction bases with no gene match: 4.

A few counts support this clone. CDR3 nucleotide sequence: TGTGCCAGCAGTTACTTTGTCGGGGGGGCCCAAGAGACCCAGTACTTC. As protein: CASSYFVGGAQETQYF. This chain joins TRBV6-5 and TRBJ2-5; 8 nucleotides align to TRBD2. This CDR3 region has 16 residues. The germline gives CDR1 MNHEY, CDR2 SVGAGI. The V segment lost 1 base and the J segment 1 base; nucleotides outside the gene matches: 5.

Only a few counts were recorded for this clone. J is TRBJ2-7 and V is TRBV29-1, with a possible D match to TRBD1 (5 bases). Germline V gives CDR1 SQVTM, CDR2 ANQGSEA. The CDR3 spans 12 residues. Trimming took off 3 bases at V and 3 bases at J, with 9 bases between the two ends. The CDR3 coding sequence is TGCAGCGTTGAGCTCAGGGACTACGAGCAGTACTTC. Amino acids: CSVELRDYEQYF.

CDR3 sequence reads: CASSPRTSGETQYF. The CDR3 bases are TGTGCCAGCAGCCCCCGGACTAGCGGGGAGACCCAGTACTTC. The V call is TRBV13, the J call TRBJ2-5, with 11 bases identical to TRBD2. Germline values: CDR1 PRHDT, CDR2 FYEKMQ (reference sequence). The CDR3 contains 14 residues. J was trimmed by 5 bases and V by 5 bases; bases with no gene match: 4.

This clone turned up a few times. The chain carries TRBV27 and TRBJ2-1; TRBD1 aligns across 10 bases. J was trimmed by 3 bases and V by 6 bases; bases with no gene match: 2. There are 14 residues in the CDR3. CDR1 and CDR2 (germline): MNHEY, SMNVEV (reference sequence). CDR3 in amino acids: CASSRDRGYNEQFF. DNA of the CDR3: TGTGCCAGCAGCCGGGACAGGGGCTACAATGAGCAGTTCTTC.

This sequence joins TRBV19 and TRBJ1-1; D uncertain. The CDR3 loop spans 15 amino acids. The V end was cut by 5 bases, the J end by 0 bases, with 13 bases between. Germline loops: CDR1 LNHDA, CDR2 SQIVND (reference sequence). The CDR3 is CASSVSGSVNTEAFF. As DNA, the CDR3 is TGTGCCAGTAGTGTTTCCGGTTCGGTGAACACTGAAGCTTTCTTT.

A single count supports this clone. The chain employs TRBV20-1 and TRBJ2-3; D call uncertain. Germline CDR1 reads DFQATT; CDR2 reads SNEGSKA (reference sequence). The CDR3 spans 11 residues. CDR3 nucleotides: TGCGTCACTCCAAGGCAGGATACGCAGTATTTT. This translates into CVTPRQDTQYF.

The chain couples TRBV12-5 to TRBJ1-5; unclear D gene. Germline CDR1 and CDR2: LGHNT and FRNRAP. V gave up 1 base and J gave up 6 bases, with 10 bases separating them. The CDR3 length is 14 residues. DNA for the CDR3: TGTGCTAGTGGTTTGGCGCTACCCGGTCAGCCCCAGCATTTT. Translating gives CASGLALPGQPQHF.

The chain couples TRBV5-4 to TRBJ1-2; weak D call: TRBD1 (6 bases). Germline V gene lookup returns CDR1 SGHNT and CDR2 YYREEE (reference sequence). Trimming removed 4 bases at V and 4 bases at J, with 14 bases between. The CDR3 contains 14 residues. Here the CDR3 reads CASSRQGSSYGYTF. CDR3 DNA: TGTGCCAGCAGCCGGCAGGGGAGTAGCTATGGCTACACCTTC. Complete variable domain (other parts from reference TRBV5-4 and TRBJ1-2): ETGVTQSPTHLIKTRGQQVTLRCSSQSGHNTVSWYQQALGQGPQFIFQYYREEENGRGNFPPRFSGLQFPNYSSELNVNALELDDSALYLCASSRQGSSYGYTFGSGTRLTVV.

There are a few counts of this clone. The gene calls are TRBV9 and TRBJ1-2, with D perhaps matching TRBD1 (5 bases). CDR1 and CDR2 (germline): SGDLS, YYNGEE. V shed 2 bases and J shed 6 bases, with 11 bases lying between them. This CDR3 has 13 amino acids. The CDR3 protein is CASSVGGADGYTF. The DNA for the CDR3 is TGTGCCAGCAGCGTTGGAGGGGCGGATGGCTACACCTTC.

The chain has TRBV21-1 and TRBJ2-7; TRBD1 is the table's D call and was not checked against the DNA. TRBV21-1 is designated a pseudogene. The CDR3 length is 17 residues. CDR3 amino acids: CASILGHLTGSSYEQYF. The CDR3 DNA reads as TGTGCCAGCATCCTGGGACATCTAACTGGCAGCTCCTACGAGCAGTACTTC.

The gene calls are TRBV27 and TRBJ2-7, with D perhaps assigned TRBD1 or TRBD2 (5 bases each). This CDR3 spans 13 amino acids. Germline CDR1 and CDR2: MNHEY and SMNVEV (reference sequence). V was clipped by 3 bases and J by 6 bases, with 12 bases between them. CDR3 residues: CASSFGTLSEQYF. The CDR3 nucleotides read TGTGCCAGCAGTTTTGGGACCCTCTCCGAGCAGTACTTC.